This T cell receptor (beta chain) was sequenced for a study of cytomegalovirus exposure and HLA in healthy donors. The V end lost 5 bases, the J end lost 1 base, and 15 bases lay between the germline ends. In germline, CDR1 is SGHNT, CDR2 YYREEE (reference sequence). The CDR3 sequence is 15 residues long. Primers for the PCR totalled 60 Vbeta and 13 Jbeta. Data came from immunoSEQ multiplex PCR; TCRdb stores just in-frame clones and leaves some out. The sample yields roughly 160,000 clones, about 65% seen once. The origin of this receptor is a woman aged 30 to 39 in good health and CMV-seronegative. Sample: PBMCs. The rearrangement joins TRBV5-4 to TRBJ2-5; D is possibly TRBD1 (5 bases). DNA of the CDR3: TGTGCCAGCAGAGAAACGACAGAGATCCAAGAGACCCAGTACTTC. This codes for CASRETTEIQETQYF.